What follows is one T cell receptor (beta chain) and its context. This sample was included in a study of monozygotic twins with cystic fibrosis. Germline CDR1 LNHDA, CDR2 SQIVND (reference sequence). CDR3 length equals 15 residues. The V and J ends lost 7 bases and 2 bases, in that order; junction bases with no gene match: 3. Measured with immunoSEQ multiplex PCR; TCRdb has only the in-frame clones, and not every one. The sample records about 30,000 clones, approximately 80% being singletons. The chain has TRBV19 and TRBJ2-2; TRBD2 matches 11 bases. What was sequenced was blood. The TCR originated in a girl aged 2 to 9 with cystic fibrosis. This chain's CDR3 is CASMGLAANTGELFF. CDR3 DNA sequence: TGTGCCAGTATGGGACTAGCGGCCAACACCGGGGAGCTGTTTTTT.